This is a list of T cell receptor beta chains from one sample in a study of blood T cell repertoires in COVID-19. The repertoire was sequenced with immunoSEQ multiplex PCR; TCRdb's copy has only in-frame clones and lacks some. Found here are approximately 210,000 clones, 65% to 90% of them singletons; the top ten hold about 8.9%. The sequenced material came from PBMCs or T cells enriched from blood (not recorded which). The receptors were sampled from a woman between 45 and 60 years old with acute COVID-19. The CDR3 runs from the conserved cysteine through the conserved F or W. The D gene is left open where the match is weak. Not all rows give a size; the values are once, few, many and, for expanded clones, a class.

d_call	j_call	clone_size	v_call	cdr3_aa	cdr3_nt
TRBD1	TRBJ1-4	NA	TRBV10-3	CATGQGGTNEKLFF	TGTGCCACAGGACAGGGGGGGACTAATGAAAAACTGTTTTTT
NA	TRBJ2-7	few	TRBV18	CASSLIKGEYEQYF	TGTGCCAGCTCACTCATCAAGGGGGAATACGAGCAGTACTTC
TRBD2	TRBJ2-1	NA	TRBV5-4	CASSWGGLAANEQFF	TGTGCCAGCAGCTGGGGGGGACTAGCGGCCAATGAGCAGTTCTTC
NA	TRBJ1-1	NA	TRBV11-2	CASSVDLGSTEAFF	TGTGCCAGCAGCGTCGACTTGGGGAGCACTGAAGCTTTCTTT
NA	TRBJ1-1	NA	TRBV5-1	CASSSTTGIAEAFF	TGCGCCAGCAGCTCAACCACAGGGATCGCTGAAGCTTTCTTT
NA	TRBJ2-1	NA	TRBV4-2	CASSQVGPEEQFF	TGTGCCAGCAGCCAAGTGGGCCCCGAGGAGCAGTTCTTC
NA	TRBJ1-2	NA	TRBV7-2	CASSGGGSHMGYGYTF	TGTGCCAGCAGCGGCGGGGGGTCCCACATGGGCTATGGCTACACCTTC
TRBD1	TRBJ2-7	NA	TRBV10-1	CASHRDRGLYEQYF	TGCGCCAGCCACCGGGACAGGGGGCTATACGAGCAGTACTTC
TRBD1	TRBJ2-7	once	TRBV18	CASSLGTGAYEQYF	TGTGCCAGCTCACTGGGGACAGGGGCCTACGAGCAGTACTTC
NA	TRBJ1-1	NA	TRBV18	CASSPPIGRIAEAFF	TGTGCCAGCTCACCACCGATTGGCAGGATCGCTGAAGCTTTCTTT
NA	TRBJ2-1	NA	TRBV28	CASSWRGRYNEQFF	TGTGCCAGCAGTTGGAGAGGGAGATACAATGAGCAGTTCTTC
TRBD1	TRBJ2-1	few	TRBV7-2	CASSLAGTGIYNEQFF	TGTGCCAGCAGCTTAGCGGGGACAGGGATCTACAATGAGCAGTTCTTC
NA	TRBJ2-7	NA	TRBV4-3	CASSQEGGSVYEQYF	TGCGCCAGCAGCCAAGAGGGGGGTAGCGTCTACGAGCAGTACTTC
NA	TRBJ1-2	NA	TRBV19	CASNRPGDVSGYGYTF	TGTGCCAGTAACCGGCCAGGGGATGTATCCGGCTATGGCTACACCTTC
TRBD1	TRBJ1-2	NA	TRBV7-9	CASSFGYGTGDGYTF	TGTGCCAGCAGCTTCGGTTACGGGACAGGGGACGGCTACACCTTC
NA	TRBJ2-7	NA	TRBV5-6	CASSLEGSWERQYF	TGTGCCAGCAGCTTGGAAGGGAGTTGGGAAAGGCAGTACTTC
TRBD1	TRBJ2-1	NA	TRBV11-2	CASSERQGASNEQFF	TGTGCCAGCAGTGAAAGACAGGGGGCAAGCAATGAGCAGTTCTTC
NA	TRBJ1-3	NA	TRBV7-2	CASSPRGTTSGNTIYF	TGTGCCAGCAGCCCACGGGGAACCACCTCTGGAAACACCATATATTTT
TRBD2	TRBJ2-5	NA	TRBV11-2	CASSPRLSGVGETQYF	TGTGCCAGCAGTCCAAGACTTAGCGGGGTGGGTGAGACCCAGTACTTC
NA	TRBJ2-5	NA	TRBV4-1	CASSQDRGGGVGETQYF	TGCGCCAGCAGCCAAGACAGGGGCGGTGGCGTGGGGGAGACCCAGTACTTC
TRBD1	TRBJ2-2	NA	TRBV7-2	CASSLRQGTGTPGELFF	TGTGCCAGCAGCTTAAGGCAGGGGACAGGTACTCCCGGGGAGCTGTTTTTT
NA	TRBJ2-5	NA	TRBV19	CASRYSGTGLQETQYF	TGTGCCAGTAGATACTCCGGGACTGGGCTCCAAGAGACCCAGTACTTC
TRBD2	TRBJ2-1	NA	TRBV20-1	CSASELAGGYNEQFF	TGCAGTGCTAGTGAACTAGCGGGGGGGTACAATGAGCAGTTCTTC
TRBD1	TRBJ2-7	NA	TRBV12-5	CASGLVLGTGPDEQYF	TGTGCTAGTGGTTTGGTACTAGGGACAGGGCCGGACGAGCAGTACTTC
NA	TRBJ2-2	NA	TRBV11-2	CASSAIVNTGELFF	TGTGCCAGCAGCGCGATAGTAAACACCGGGGAGCTGTTTTTT
NA	TRBJ2-1	NA	TRBV5-1	CASSERRREGGEQFF	TGCGCCAGCAGCGAGCGCCGCAGGGAGGGGGGTGAGCAGTTCTTC
TRBD1	TRBJ2-7	NA	TRBV28	CASSSRTGTGTPYEQYF	TGTGCCAGCAGTTCAAGAACCGGGACAGGGACCCCCTACGAGCAGTACTTC
TRBD2	TRBJ2-3	once	TRBV7-2	CASSFTAGGGDTQYF	TGTGCCAGCAGCTTTACAGCGGGGGGGGGAGATACGCAGTATTTT
NA	TRBJ1-5	NA	TRBV6-2/TRBV6-3	CASSYSGTYYQPQHF	TGTGCCAGCAGTTACAGCGGGACCTATTATCAGCCCCAGCATTTT
TRBD1	TRBJ1-1	NA	TRBV7-9	CASSRQGRPEAFF	TGTGCCAGCAGCCGACAGGGTCGACCTGAAGCTTTCTTT
TRBD1	TRBJ2-7	NA	TRBV18	CASSQGRQGYEQYF	TGTGCCAGCTCGCAAGGGAGACAGGGCTACGAGCAGTACTTC
NA	TRBJ1-1	once	TRBV7-2	CASSFRANTEAFF	TGTGCCAGCAGCTTCCGAGCGAACACTGAAGCTTTCTTT
TRBD1	TRBJ2-5	NA	TRBV7-2	CASRGQGGETQYF	TGTGCCAGCAGGGGACAGGGGGGCGAGACCCAGTACTTC